The next 17 T cell receptor beta chains were all read from a single sample in a study of T cell changes during pregnancy in multiple sclerosis. Sequencing was performed with immunoSEQ multiplex PCR; in TCRdb, only in-frame clones are kept and a portion is missing. The sample has about 83,000 clones; over 80% are singletons. This sample comprised PBMCs, obtained in the first trimester of pregnancy. The receptor source for this set is a female donor in good health, serving as a control in a pregnancy study. Some clones in this sample may be carry-over from other donors' samples.

As for this clone: Other DNA variants within this sample encode the same CDR3. J is TRBJ1-1 and V is TRBV5-1; 8 nucleotides line up with TRBD1. Looked up from germline, CDR1 is SGHRS and CDR2 is YFSETQ. The junction had 6 bases not matched to a gene; V was cut back by 4 bases and J by 7 bases. This CDR3 spans 13 amino acids. The CDR3 region is CASSPQGANEAFF. The CDR3 DNA reads as TGCGCCAGCAGCCCGCAGGGGGCCAATGAAGCTTTCTTT. Looking up the rest from reference TRBV5-1 and TRBJ1-1 gives the full variable domain: KAGVTQTPRYLIKTRGQQVTLSCSPISGHRSVSWYQQTPGQGLQFLFEYFSETQRNKGNFPGRFSGRQFSNSRSEMNVSTLELGDSALYLCASSPQGANEAFFGQGTRLTVV.

The chain is built from TRBV28 and TRBJ1-1; 9 positions match TRBD1. The germline V gene has CDR1 MDHEN and CDR2 SYDVKM. The trim removed 5 bases at V and 11 bases at J, leaving 15 bases unmatched. This CDR3 has 15 amino acids. The CDR3 sequence: CASSGRTGAGWIAFF. The CDR3 coding sequence is TGTGCCAGCAGTGGAAGGACAGGGGCCGGGTGGATTGCTTTCTTT.

This chain joins TRBV5-4 and TRBJ2-3; possible D gene TRBD2, 5 bases. From germline, CDR1 is SGHNT and CDR2 YYREEE (reference sequence). This CDR3 is built from 14 residues. Trimming pared 4 bases from V and 5 bases from J, leaving 14 bases between. CDR3 loop: CASSLGLAGDTQYF. CDR3 nucleotide sequence: TGTGCCAGCAGCCTCGGACTGGCCGGAGATACGCAGTATTTT.

The chain combines TRBV6-1 with TRBJ1-6, with 7 bases matching TRBD1. Unmatched junction bases numbered 6, after V lost 3 bases and J lost 4 bases. The length of the CDR3 is 16 residues. Germline assignment: CDR1 MNHNS and CDR2 SASEGT. CDR3 DNA: TGTGCCAGCAGTGAGTCTGAGGGACAGTATAATTCACCCCTCCACTTT. It codes for CASSESEGQYNSPLHF.

The V and J genes are TRBV4-1 and TRBJ2-5; 8 positions match TRBD2. This CDR3 comprises 13 residues. Looked up from germline, CDR1 is MGHRA and CDR2 is YSYEKL. V lost 6 bases, J lost 5 bases, and 5 bases stayed unmatched. CDR3 nucleotide sequence: TGCGCCAGCAGGGGACTAGGGGCGGAGACCCAGTACTTC. Translated: CASRGLGAETQYF.

As DNA, the CDR3 is TGCGCCAGCAGCCAAAGATGGCTGGATGGCTACACCTTC. The encoded protein is CASSQRWLDGYTF. This chain links TRBV4-1 with TRBJ1-2; D is ambiguous. Per germline, CDR1 MGHRA and CDR2 YSYEKL. The CDR3 contains 13 residues. With 2 bases removed from V and 6 bases from J, the gap between germline ends came to 10 bases.

The V and J genes are TRBV2 and TRBJ1-1, with unresolved D. The CDR3 loop spans 12 amino acids. CDR1 and CDR2 (germline): SNHLY, FYNNEI. Trimming stripped 8 bases from V and 4 bases from J, with 11 bases between. DNA of the CDR3: TGTGCCAGCTCCCGGGAAGGCACTGAAGCTTTCTTT. This codes for CASSREGTEAFF. Looking up the rest from reference TRBV2 and TRBJ1-1 gives the full variable domain: EPEVTQTPSHQVTQMGQEVILRCVPISNHLYFYWYRQILGQKVEFLVSFYNNEISEKSEIFDDQFSVERPDGSNFTLKIRSTKLEDSAMYFCASSREGTEAFFGQGTRLTVV.

The chain joins TRBV7-6 to TRBJ2-2; 9 nucleotides line up with TRBD1. Looked up from germline, CDR1 is SGHVS and CDR2 is FNYEAQ. With 5 bases clipped from V and 6 bases from J, the junction kept 10 bases outside the gene matches. The CDR3 covers 16 residues. CDR3 amino acids: CASSDLTGGGAGELFF. In DNA form, the CDR3 reads TGTGCCAGCAGCGACCTGACAGGGGGAGGCGCCGGGGAGCTGTTTTTT.

The chain links TRBV7-9 to TRBJ1-1; 8 bases agree with TRBD1. The CDR3 is 14 amino acids. Germline V gene sequence: CDR1 SEHNR, CDR2 FQNEAQ (reference sequence). Losses at the gene ends were 3 bases for V and 2 bases for J; bases not matched to a gene: 2. The CDR3 spells CASSLGQANTEAFF. The CDR3 coding sequence is TGTGCCAGCAGCTTGGGACAGGCTAACACTGAAGCTTTCTTT.

V usage is TRBV5-4 and J usage is TRBJ1-4; 8 bases are a match to TRBD1. Germline-derived CDR1 and CDR2 are SGHNT and YYREEE (reference sequence). Unmatched junction bases numbered 11, after V lost 4 bases and J lost 6 bases. This CDR3 spans 16 amino acids. CDR3 DNA: TGTGCCAGCAGCAAACAGGGGGTAGGGTTGGATGAAAAACTGTTTTTT. It translates to CASSKQGVGLDEKLFF.

This chain uses TRBV28 with TRBJ2-6; tentatively, D is TRBD1 (6 bases). Germline loops: CDR1 MDHEN, CDR2 SYDVKM. The CDR3 consists of 17 residues. V was cut by 0 bases and J by 1 base, with 10 bases left in between. The CDR3 sequence: CASSLWGRGSGANVLTF. The CDR3 DNA is TGTGCCAGCAGTTTATGGGGTAGGGGGTCTGGGGCCAACGTCCTGACTTTC.

V usage is TRBV18 and J usage is TRBJ2-1; TRBD2 aligns across 13 bases. The CDR3 runs 15 residues. V shed 3 bases and J 9 bases; nucleotides not matched to a gene: 5. CDR1 KGHSH and CDR2 LQKENI come from the germline V gene. The CDR3 sequence is CASSPGLAGRAEQFF. DNA of the CDR3: TGTGCCAGCTCACCGGGACTAGCGGGAAGGGCTGAGCAGTTCTTC.

The rearrangement uses TRBV7-2 and TRBJ2-7; no clear D gene. Germline CDR1 SGHTA, CDR2 FQGNSA. V was shortened by 3 bases and J by 6 bases, with 6 bases between the two germline ends. The CDR3 extends over 11 amino acids. The CDR3 DNA follows: TGTGCCAGCAGCTTTGCTATCGAGCAGTACTTC. Amino acids: CASSFAIEQYF.

The CDR3 DNA reads as TGTGCCAGCCGACCCTATACAGGGCGTGACACTGAAGCTTTCTTT. This translates into CASRPYTGRDTEAFF. The V call is TRBV18, the J call TRBJ1-1, with a weak D call TRBD1 (6 bases). Germline CDR1 and CDR2: KGHSH and LQKENI. The CDR3 totals 15 residues. V shed 8 bases and J shed 3 bases, with 19 bases lying between them.

CDR3 nucleotides: TGTGCCACCAGCGACAGCTTCAATCAGCCCCAGCATTTT. Protein product: CATSDSFNQPQHF. The chain has TRBV15 and TRBJ1-5; a weak D match, TRBD1 (5 bases). Germline assignment: CDR1 LNHNV and CDR2 YYDKDF (reference sequence). V lost 5 bases to trimming and J lost 3 bases, with 8 bases between them. This CDR3 comprises 13 residues.

J is TRBJ2-3 and V is TRBV5-5; TRBD2 agrees at 7 bases. This CDR3 region has 14 residues. Germline-derived CDR1 and CDR2 are SGHKS and YYEKEE (reference sequence). Trimming at V came to 4 bases and at J to 3 bases, leaving 5 bases not matched to a gene. CDR3 coding DNA: TGTGCCAGCAGCCCCTGGGAGGGTACAGATACGCAGTATTTT. It specifies CASSPWEGTDTQYF.

This rearrangement joins TRBV4-2 to TRBJ1-4, with a weak D call TRBD1 (6 bases). CDR3 length: 17 amino acids. Trimming cost V 2 bases and J 6 bases, with 19 bases left between them. Germline V lookup: CDR1 LGHNA, CDR2 YNFKEQ. The CDR3 DNA is TGTGCCAGCAGCCAACCTGACATACAGGGTGGGGATGAAAAACTGTTTTTT. Its translation: CASSQPDIQGGDEKLFF.